This is a list of T cell receptor beta chains from one sample in a study of cytomegalovirus exposure and HLA in healthy donors. The data were produced by immunoSEQ multiplex PCR, yet TCRdb's version contains in-frame clones alone and is incomplete. The profile shows over 100,000 clones, about three quarters of them singletons. The sample comprised PBMCs. Receptors originate from a woman aged 25-40 years in good health and CMV-seropositive. The CDR3 runs from the conserved cysteine through the conserved F or W. The order of the fields is clone size, J gene, V gene, D gene, CDR3 protein, CDR3 DNA. D genes are given only for firm matches. Where a row states a size, it is once, few, many or the class of an expanded clone; other rows omit it.

>.|TRBJ1-5|TRBV30|.
CAWSVMSGNQPQHF
TGTGCCTGGAGTGTAATGTCCGGCAATCAGCCCCAGCATTTT
>once|TRBJ1-1|TRBV7-9|.
CASSPHIATEAFF
TGTGCCAGCAGCCCCCACATTGCCACTGAAGCTTTCTTT
>.|TRBJ1-1|TRBV2|.
CASSGENTEAFF
TGTGCCAGCAGCGGAGAGAACACTGAAGCTTTCTTT
>.|TRBJ2-7|TRBV4-1|TRBD2
CASSQDIGDYYEQYF
TGCGCCAGCAGCCAAGATATTGGGGACTACTACGAGCAGTACTTC
>.|TRBJ2-3|TRBV9|TRBD1
CASSPRTGLRSTDTQYF
TGTGCCAGCAGCCCAAGGACAGGGCTTAGAAGCACAGATACGCAGTATTTT
>.|TRBJ2-1|TRBV11-3|.
CASSQPDFSNEQFF
TGTGCCAGCAGTCAACCGGACTTCTCCAATGAGCAGTTCTTC
>.|TRBJ1-1|TRBV13|.
CASSSLSDRPNTEAFF
TGTGCCAGCAGCTCCCTGAGCGACAGGCCGAACACTGAAGCTTTCTTT
>.|TRBJ2-2|TRBV12-2|.
CASRLVFTWGQGPNTGELFF
TGTGCAAGTCGCTTAGTCTTCACATGGGGACAGGGGCCGAACACCGGGGAGCTGTTTTTT
>.|TRBJ2-3|TRBV6-5|.
CASRRGGGDTQYF
TGTGCCAGCAGGCGGGGAGGGGGGGATACGCAGTATTTT
>.|TRBJ1-1|TRBV5-1|.
CASSLTGENTEAFF
TGCGCCAGCAGCTTGACCGGGGAGAATACTGAAGCTTTCTTT
>.|TRBJ1-1|TRBV5-1|.
CASSLAPGMKSEAFF
TGCGCCAGCAGCTTGGCACCAGGGATGAAGTCTGAAGCTTTCTTT
>.|TRBJ2-7|TRBV7-9|TRBD1
CSSSLRQGAGEQYF
TGTTCCAGCAGCTTACGCCAGGGGGCGGGGGAGCAGTACTTC
>.|TRBJ1-2|TRBV19|.
CASSIRGYGYTF
TGTGCCAGTAGTATAAGGGGCTATGGCTACACCTTC
>once|TRBJ1-2|TRBV21-1|.
CASSKQGARGYTF
TGTGCCAGCAGCAAGCAGGGGGCGCGTGGCTACACCTTC
>few|TRBJ1-1|TRBV25-1|.
CASSELRGSTEAFF
TGTGCCAGCAGTGAATTGCGGGGGAGCACTGAAGCTTTCTTT
>few|TRBJ1-1|TRBV6-1|.
CASSYAGEAFF
TGTGCCAGCAGTTACGCGGGGGAAGCTTTCTTT
>.|TRBJ1-3|TRBV7-9|.
CASLPRYSGNTIYF
TGTGCCAGCCTCCCCCGTTACTCTGGAAACACCATATATTTT
>.|TRBJ1-6|TRBV27|.
CASSLWIAGGNNSPLHF
TGTGCCAGCAGTTTATGGATCGCGGGGGGGAATAATTCACCCCTCCACTTT
>.|TRBJ1-1|TRBV5-5|TRBD1
CASSLGKTGGGVAFF
TGTGCCAGCAGCTTGGGTAAAACAGGGGGCGGCGTAGCTTTCTTT
>.|TRBJ2-1|TRBV9|.
CASSAPLGPGDEQFF
TGTGCCAGCAGCGCGCCACTGGGGCCGGGAGATGAGCAGTTCTTC
>.|TRBJ2-3|TRBV9|TRBD1
CASSPGQGTQYF
TGTGCCAGCAGCCCGGGACAGGGGACGCAGTATTTT
>.|TRBJ2-5|TRBV7-7|TRBD2
CASSSTGEGGTQYF
TGTGCCAGCAGCTCAACCGGGGAGGGAGGGACCCAGTACTTC
>.|TRBJ1-2|TRBV6-6|.
CASSRGRNYGYTF
TGTGCCAGCAGCAGGGGCAGGAACTATGGCTACACCTTC
>.|TRBJ2-1|TRBV14|TRBD2
CASSLRTSGGMEQFF
TGTGCCAGCAGCCTACGGACTAGCGGGGGGATGGAGCAGTTCTTC
>once|TRBJ2-3|TRBV9|.
CASSPETRTDTQYF
TGTGCCAGCAGCCCGGAGACTCGCACAGATACGCAGTATTTT
>.|TRBJ1-4|TRBV2|TRBD1
CASSDRGVEKLFF
TGTGCCAGCAGCGACAGGGGTGTCGAAAAACTGTTTTTT
>.|TRBJ1-6|TRBV4-2|TRBD1
CASSQVGTGNSPLHF
TGTGCCAGCAGCCAAGTCGGGACAGGGAATTCACCCCTCCACTTT
>.|TRBJ1-1|TRBV7-6|.
CASSSDSRSGAFF
TGTGCCAGCAGCTCGGACAGCCGGTCGGGAGCTTTCTTT
>.|TRBJ2-5|TRBV10-2|.
CASKRWEETQYF
TGCGCCAGCAAGAGGTGGGAAGAGACCCAGTACTTC
>.|TRBJ1-2|TRBV28|TRBD1
CATTQGRFYGYTF
TGTGCCACCACACAGGGGCGTTTCTATGGCTACACCTTC
>.|TRBJ1-6|TRBV4-3|.
CASSQDPQNYNSPLHF
TGCGCCAGCAGCCAAGATCCACAAAACTATAATTCACCCCTCCACTTT
>.|TRBJ2-5|TRBV2|.
CASKIGQEAQYF
TGTGCCAGCAAGATTGGTCAAGAGGCCCAGTACTTC
>.|TRBJ1-2|TRBV2|TRBD1
CATLLTGGNGYTF
TGTGCCACCCTACTCACAGGGGGCAACGGCTACACCTTC
>.|TRBJ2-7|TRBV6-5|.
CASSLRGGSYEQYF
TGTGCCAGCAGCCTCCGAGGGGGTTCCTACGAGCAGTACTTC
>.|TRBJ1-4|TRBV27|.
CASSLLGAPGEKLFF
TGTGCCAGCAGTTTATTGGGGGCGCCGGGTGAAAAACTGTTTTTT
>.|TRBJ1-5|TRBV19|.
CASSRQVGQPQHF
TGTGCCAGTAGTCGGCAGGTCGGCCAGCCCCAGCATTTT
>.|TRBJ2-4|TRBV2|.
CASSEIGVAKNIQYF
TGTGCCAGCAGTGAGATCGGGGTAGCCAAAAACATTCAGTACTTC
>.|TRBJ1-2|TRBV11-2|.
CASSLAGGPYYGYTF
TGTGCCAGCAGCTTAGCCGGGGGACCTTACTATGGCTACACCTTC
>.|TRBJ2-5|TRBV4-1|.
CASSLEGLAIETQYF
TGCGCCAGCAGTTTAGAGGGTCTCGCCATTGAGACCCAGTACTTC
>.|TRBJ2-3|TRBV28|TRBD1
CASSPHRGRGTDTQYF
TGTGCCAGCAGTCCTCACAGGGGGCGAGGAACAGATACGCAGTATTTT
>.|TRBJ1-2|TRBV27|TRBD1
CASSRKTGDYGYTF
TGTGCCAGCAGTAGAAAGACAGGGGACTATGGCTACACCTTC